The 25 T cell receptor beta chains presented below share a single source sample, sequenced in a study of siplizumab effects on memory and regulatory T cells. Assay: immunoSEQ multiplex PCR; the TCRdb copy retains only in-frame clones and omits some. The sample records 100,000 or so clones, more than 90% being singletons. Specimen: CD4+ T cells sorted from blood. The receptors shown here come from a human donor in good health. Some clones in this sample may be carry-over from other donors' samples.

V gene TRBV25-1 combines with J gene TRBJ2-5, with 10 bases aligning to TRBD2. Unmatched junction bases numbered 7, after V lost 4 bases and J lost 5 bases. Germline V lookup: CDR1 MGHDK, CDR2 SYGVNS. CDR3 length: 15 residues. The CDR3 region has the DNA TGTGCCAGCAGTGGAACGACTAGCGGGTCGGAGACCCAGTACTTC. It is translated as CASSGTTSGSETQYF.

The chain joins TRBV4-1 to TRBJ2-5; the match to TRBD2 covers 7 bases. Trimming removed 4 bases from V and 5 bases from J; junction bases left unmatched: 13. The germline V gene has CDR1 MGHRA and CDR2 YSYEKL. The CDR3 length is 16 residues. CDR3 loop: CASSPSGGSGWETQYF. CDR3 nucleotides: TGCGCCAGCAGCCCAAGTGGCGGGAGCGGGTGGGAGACCCAGTACTTC.

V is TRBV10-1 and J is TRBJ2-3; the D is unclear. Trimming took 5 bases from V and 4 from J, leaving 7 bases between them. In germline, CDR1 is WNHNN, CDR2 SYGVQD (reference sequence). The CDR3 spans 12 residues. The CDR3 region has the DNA TGCGCCAGCAGTAAATCATCAGATACGCAGTATTTT. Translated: CASSKSSDTQYF.

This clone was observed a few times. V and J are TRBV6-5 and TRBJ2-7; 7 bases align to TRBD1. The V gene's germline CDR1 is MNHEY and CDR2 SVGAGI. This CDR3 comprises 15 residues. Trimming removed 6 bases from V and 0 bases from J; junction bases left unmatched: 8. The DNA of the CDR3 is TGTGCCAGCAGCTTGGGACAGTTCAACTCCTACGAGCAGTACTTC. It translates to CASSLGQFNSYEQYF.

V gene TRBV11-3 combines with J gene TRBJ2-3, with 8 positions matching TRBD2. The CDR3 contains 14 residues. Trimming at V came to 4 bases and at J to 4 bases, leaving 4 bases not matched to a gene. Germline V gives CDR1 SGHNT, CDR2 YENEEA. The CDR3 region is CASSSSAGADTQYF. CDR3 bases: TGTGCCAGCAGCTCCTCAGCGGGAGCAGATACGCAGTATTTT.

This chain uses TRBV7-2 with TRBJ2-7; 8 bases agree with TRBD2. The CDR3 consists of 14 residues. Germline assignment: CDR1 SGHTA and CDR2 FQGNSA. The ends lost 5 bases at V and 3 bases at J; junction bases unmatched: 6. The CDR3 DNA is TGTGCCAGCAGCACCAGCGGGAGTAACTACGAGCAGTACTTC. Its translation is CASSTSGSNYEQYF.

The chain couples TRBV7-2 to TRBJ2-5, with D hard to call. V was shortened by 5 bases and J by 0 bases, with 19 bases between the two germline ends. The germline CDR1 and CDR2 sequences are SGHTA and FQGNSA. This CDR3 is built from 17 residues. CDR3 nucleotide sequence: TGTGCCAGCAGCGCTCGGTTGGTCTTTCCCTACCAAGAGACCCAGTACTTC. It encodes CASSARLVFPYQETQYF.

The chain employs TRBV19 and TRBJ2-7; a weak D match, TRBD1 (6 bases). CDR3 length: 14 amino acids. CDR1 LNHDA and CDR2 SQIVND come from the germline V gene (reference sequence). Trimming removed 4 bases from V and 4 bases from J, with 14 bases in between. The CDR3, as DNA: TGTGCCAGTAGTAAACAGGGAACAAGGTACGAGCAGTACTTC. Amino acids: CASSKQGTRYEQYF.

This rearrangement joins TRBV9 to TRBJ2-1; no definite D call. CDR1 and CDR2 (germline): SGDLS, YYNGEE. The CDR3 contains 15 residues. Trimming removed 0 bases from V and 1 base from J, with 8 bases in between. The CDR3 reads CASSVEGNSYNEQFF. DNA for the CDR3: TGTGCCAGCAGCGTAGAGGGAAATTCCTACAATGAGCAGTTCTTC.

CDR3 nucleotides: TGTGCCAGCAGTCACAGAAAGGGATACGAGCAGTACTTC. Translation gives CASSHRKGYEQYF. The V call is TRBV6-6, the J call TRBJ2-7; no definite D call. The CDR3 contains 13 residues. The V gene lost 5 bases and the J gene lost 4 bases, with 12 bases spanning the gap. CDR1 MNHNY and CDR2 SVGAGI come from the germline V gene (reference sequence).

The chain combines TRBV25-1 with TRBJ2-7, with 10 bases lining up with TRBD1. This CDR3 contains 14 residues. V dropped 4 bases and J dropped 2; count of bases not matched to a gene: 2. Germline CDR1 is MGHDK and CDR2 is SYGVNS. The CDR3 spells CASSADRGAYEQYF. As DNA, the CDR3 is TGTGCCAGCAGTGCGGACAGGGGGGCCTACGAGCAGTACTTC.

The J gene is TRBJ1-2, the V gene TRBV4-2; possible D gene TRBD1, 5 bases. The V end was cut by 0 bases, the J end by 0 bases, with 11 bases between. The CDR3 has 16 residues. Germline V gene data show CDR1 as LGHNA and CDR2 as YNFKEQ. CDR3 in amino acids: CASSQELRQTNYGYTF. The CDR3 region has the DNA TGTGCCAGCAGCCAAGAATTGCGACAGACTAACTATGGCTACACCTTC.

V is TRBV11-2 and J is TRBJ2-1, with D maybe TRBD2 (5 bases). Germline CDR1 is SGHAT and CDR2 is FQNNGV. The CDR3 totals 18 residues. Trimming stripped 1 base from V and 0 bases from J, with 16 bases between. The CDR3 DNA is TGTGCCAGCAGCTTAGTGAGAGGGCGGCTGAGCTCCTACAATGAGCAGTTCTTC. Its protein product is CASSLVRGRLSSYNEQFF.

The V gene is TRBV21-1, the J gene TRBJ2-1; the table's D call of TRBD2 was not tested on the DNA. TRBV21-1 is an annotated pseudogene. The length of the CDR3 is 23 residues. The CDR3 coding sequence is TGTGCCAGCAGCAAAGAGAGGGACAGGGGTGATTACGGGGGACTAGCGGTTGGGAATGAGCAGTTCTTC. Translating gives CASSKERDRGDYGGLAVGNEQFF.

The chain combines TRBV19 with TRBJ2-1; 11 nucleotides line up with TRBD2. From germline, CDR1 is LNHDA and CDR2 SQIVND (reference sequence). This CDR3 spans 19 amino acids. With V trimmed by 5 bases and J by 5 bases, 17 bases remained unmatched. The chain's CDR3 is CASSRVWGQGGLADNEQFF. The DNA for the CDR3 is TGTGCCAGTAGTCGAGTTTGGGGTCAGGGGGGACTAGCGGACAATGAGCAGTTCTTC.

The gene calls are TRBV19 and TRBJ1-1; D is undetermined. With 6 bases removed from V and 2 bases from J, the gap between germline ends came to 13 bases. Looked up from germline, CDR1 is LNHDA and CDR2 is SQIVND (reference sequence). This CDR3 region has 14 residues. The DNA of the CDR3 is TGTGCCAGTAGCAGCGGTCAGCAAAACACTGAAGCTTTCTTT. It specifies CASSSGQQNTEAFF. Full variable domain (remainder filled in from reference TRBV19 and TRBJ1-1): DGGITQSPKYLFRKEGQNVTLSCEQNLNHDAMYWYRQDPGQGLRLIYYSQIVNDFQKGDIAEGYSVSREKKESFPLTVTSAQKNPTAFYLCASSSGQQNTEAFFGQGTRLTVV.

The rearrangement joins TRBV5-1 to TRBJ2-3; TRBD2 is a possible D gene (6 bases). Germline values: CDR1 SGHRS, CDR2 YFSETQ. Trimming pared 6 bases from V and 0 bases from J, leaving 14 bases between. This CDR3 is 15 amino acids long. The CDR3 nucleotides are TGCGCCAGCACCGATAGCGGAAGAAGCACAGATACGCAGTATTTT. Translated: CASTDSGRSTDTQYF.

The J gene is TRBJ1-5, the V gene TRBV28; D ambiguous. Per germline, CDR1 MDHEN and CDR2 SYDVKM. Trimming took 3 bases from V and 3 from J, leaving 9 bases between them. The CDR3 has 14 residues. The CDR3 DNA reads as TGTGCCAGCAGTTTTGTCCAACCCAATCAGCCCCAGCATTTT. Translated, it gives CASSFVQPNQPQHF.

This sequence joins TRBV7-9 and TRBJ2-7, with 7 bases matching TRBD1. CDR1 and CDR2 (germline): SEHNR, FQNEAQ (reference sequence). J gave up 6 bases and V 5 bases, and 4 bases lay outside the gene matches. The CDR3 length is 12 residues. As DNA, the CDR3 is TGTGCCAGCAGCCAGACAGGGTTCGAGCAGTACTTC. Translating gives CASSQTGFEQYF.

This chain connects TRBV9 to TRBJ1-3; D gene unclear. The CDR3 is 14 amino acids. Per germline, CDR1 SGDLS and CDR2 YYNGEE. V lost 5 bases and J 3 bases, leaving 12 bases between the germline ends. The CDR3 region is CASSAEGVGNTIYF. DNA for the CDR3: TGTGCCAGCAGTGCCGAGGGAGTTGGAAACACCATATATTTT.

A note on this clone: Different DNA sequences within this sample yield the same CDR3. Written as DNA, the CDR3 is TGTGCCAGCAGCTTAGGCTCAGGGGAAGGTGAAAAACTGTTTTTT. Its translation: CASSLGSGEGEKLFF. This chain joins TRBV11-2 and TRBJ1-4; D perhaps matches TRBD1 (6 bases). Trimming took 1 base from V and 7 from J, leaving 13 bases between them. The CDR3 is made up of 15 amino acids. CDR1 and CDR2 from the germline V gene are SGHAT and FQNNGV.

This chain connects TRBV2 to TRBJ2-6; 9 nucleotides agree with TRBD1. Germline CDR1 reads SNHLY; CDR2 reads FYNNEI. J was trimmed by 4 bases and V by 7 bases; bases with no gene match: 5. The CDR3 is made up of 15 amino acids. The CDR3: CASTGTGFGANVLTF. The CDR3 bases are TGTGCCAGCACTGGGACAGGGTTCGGGGCCAACGTCCTGACTTTC.

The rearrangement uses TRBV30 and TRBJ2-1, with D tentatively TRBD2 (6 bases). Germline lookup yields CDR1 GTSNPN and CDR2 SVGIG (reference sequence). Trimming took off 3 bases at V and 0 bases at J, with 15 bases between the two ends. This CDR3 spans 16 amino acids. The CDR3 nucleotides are TGTGCCTGGAGCGGCACGGGGGTGCCCTCCTACAATGAGCAGTTCTTC. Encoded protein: CAWSGTGVPSYNEQFF.

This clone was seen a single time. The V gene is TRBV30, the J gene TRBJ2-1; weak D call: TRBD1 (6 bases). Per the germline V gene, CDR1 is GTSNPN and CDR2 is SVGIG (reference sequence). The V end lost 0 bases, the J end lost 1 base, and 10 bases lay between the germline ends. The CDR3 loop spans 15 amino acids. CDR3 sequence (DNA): TGTGCCTGGAGTGTAGGGGGAGCTTCCTACAATGAGCAGTTCTTC. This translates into CAWSVGGASYNEQFF.

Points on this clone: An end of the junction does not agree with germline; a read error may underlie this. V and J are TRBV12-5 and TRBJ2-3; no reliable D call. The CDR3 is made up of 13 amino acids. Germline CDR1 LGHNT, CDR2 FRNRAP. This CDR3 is CASGLVSKAPVSF. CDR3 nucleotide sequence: TGTGCTAGTGGTTTGGTATCCAAGGCCCCTGTATCGTTT.